This TCR beta chain was sequenced during a study of T cells after yellow fever vaccination. About the research overall: With SMART-Seq v4 Ultra Low Input, the fractions containing low cell numbers were prepared. Study results and caveats: Clonotype sharing between CD4 and CD8 compartments was small. Subsequent to the booster, the majority of primary-vaccination clones reappeared (96% CD4, approximately 85% CD8).

Researchers made TCR cDNA using 5'RACE template switching, and this step added a universal primer site and UMIs. One entry per CDR3 protein results from TCRdb running MiXCR on the 5' RACE reads. The sample carries 85,000 to 100,000 distinct CDR3 sequences, under 6.5% recorded once. A remark on this clonotype: Antigen specificity is unknown.

This CDR3 spans 11 amino acids. Trimming removed 0 bases from V and 7 bases from J, with 6 bases in between. CDR1 is DFQATT and CDR2 is SNEGSKA in the germline V gene (reference sequence). The sequences come from CD8+ T cells sorted from PBMCs, collected 10 days after the yellow fever booster vaccination. This TCR came from a man between 18 and 35 years old who received the YFV17D yellow fever vaccine. The chain uses TRBV20-1 and TRBJ2-5, with D unresolved. Written as DNA, the CDR3 is TGCAGTGCTAGAGATGTTGCGACCCAGTACTTC. This codes for CSARDVATQYF.